What follows are 8 T cell receptor beta chains derived from one specimen sequenced in a study of shared clonotypes between healthy human individuals. Profiling relied on immunoSEQ multiplex PCR, and the TCRdb table lists in-frame clones only, not all of them. In the table there are roughly 2.2 million clones, 85% to 95% of which are singletons. The sequenced sample consisted of naive CD4+ T cells from PBMCs. As for subset: CD45RA+ positively selected. These receptor sequences come from a man aged 18 to 29 in good health. Some clones in this sample may be carry-over from other donors' samples.

The V gene is TRBV28, the J gene TRBJ2-1; 12 bases match TRBD2. CDR1 is MDHEN, CDR2 SYDVKM, per germline. V lost 6 bases to trimming and J lost 4 bases; unmatched junction nucleotides: 7. CDR3 length: 16 amino acids. CDR3 amino acids: CASRPPGLAGYNEQFF. The CDR3 DNA reads TGTGCCAGCAGACCACCGGGACTAGCGGGTTACAATGAGCAGTTCTTC.

This clone appeared a few times. The chain joins TRBV28 to TRBJ1-5, with D uncertain. V was cut by 6 bases and J by 11 bases, with 14 bases left in between. CDR1 and CDR2 from the germline V gene are MDHEN and SYDVKM. The CDR3 length is 12 residues. CDR3 sequence: CASSTPLLAQHF. In DNA, the CDR3 is TGTGCCAGCAGCACCCCTCTGTTGGCCCAGCATTTT.

In its sample, this clone was seen once. The chain recombines TRBV6-1 with TRBJ1-2, with TRBD1 matching over 7 bases. V dropped 5 bases and J dropped 7; count of bases not matched to a gene: 10. CDR1 and CDR2 (germline): MNHNS, SASEGT. The CDR3 covers 14 residues. Here the CDR3 reads CASSRTTGLVGYTF. CDR3 DNA: TGTGCCAGCAGTCGCACGACAGGGTTAGTTGGCTACACCTTC.

V usage is TRBV6-1 and J usage is TRBJ2-1, with D possibly being TRBD2 (5 bases). This CDR3 spans 15 amino acids. The V end was cut by 0 bases, the J end by 3 bases, with 9 bases between. The germline CDR1 and CDR2 sequences are MNHNS and SASEGT. The CDR3 sequence is CASSEAGSGYNEQFF. Written as DNA, the CDR3 is TGTGCCAGCAGTGAAGCGGGCAGCGGCTACAATGAGCAGTTCTTC.

The CDR3 loop is CASKGSGGGNGYTF. DNA for the CDR3: TGTGCCAGCAAGGGGTCCGGGGGCGGAAATGGCTACACCTTC. The J gene is TRBJ1-2, the V gene TRBV6-5; D is perhaps TRBD1 (6 bases). The CDR3 spans 14 residues. Germline V gene lookup returns CDR1 MNHEY and CDR2 SVGAGI. V shed 7 bases and J shed 6 bases, with 18 bases lying between them.

This chain joins TRBV5-5 and TRBJ1-4; weak D call: TRBD1 (5 bases). CDR1 SGHKS and CDR2 YYEKEE come from the germline V gene (reference sequence). V was clipped by 0 bases and J by 8 bases, with 11 bases between them. The CDR3 is 14 amino acids. Here the CDR3 reads CASSLEGSREKLFF. The CDR3 DNA reads TGTGCCAGCAGCTTGGAGGGGTCTAGGGAAAAACTGTTTTTT.

The CDR3 region has the DNA TGTGCCAGCAGCTTGGGGCTCAGGGGAAACGGTGAAGCTTTCTTT. This gives the protein CASSLGLRGNGEAFF. The chain couples TRBV7-3 to TRBJ1-1; perhaps TRBD1 as D (6 bases). Germline V gene lookup returns CDR1 SGHTA and CDR2 FQGTGA. Trimming shortened V by 3 bases and J by 7 bases, and 18 bases separated the two germline ends. The CDR3 spans 15 residues.

The chain joins TRBV9 to TRBJ2-1; maybe TRBD2 (5 bases). The germline V and J ends were trimmed by 7 bases and 3 bases, with 11 bases remaining between them. From germline, CDR1 is SGDLS and CDR2 YYNGEE. This CDR3 has 13 residues. The CDR3 nucleotides read TGTGCCAGCGGACCACTAGTCTACAATGAGCAGTTCTTC. Translating gives CASGPLVYNEQFF.